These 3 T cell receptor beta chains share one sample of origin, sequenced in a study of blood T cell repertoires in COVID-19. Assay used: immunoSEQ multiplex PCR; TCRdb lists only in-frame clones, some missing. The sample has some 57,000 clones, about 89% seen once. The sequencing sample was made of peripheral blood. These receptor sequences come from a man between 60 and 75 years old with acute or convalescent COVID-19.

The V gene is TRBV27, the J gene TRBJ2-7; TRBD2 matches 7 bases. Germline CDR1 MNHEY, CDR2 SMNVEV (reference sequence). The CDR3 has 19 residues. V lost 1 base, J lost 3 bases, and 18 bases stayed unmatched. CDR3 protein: CASSLYHGRQQLLRYEQYF. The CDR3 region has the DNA TGTGCCAGCAGTTTATACCACGGGAGGCAGCAACTTTTACGCTACGAGCAGTACTTC.

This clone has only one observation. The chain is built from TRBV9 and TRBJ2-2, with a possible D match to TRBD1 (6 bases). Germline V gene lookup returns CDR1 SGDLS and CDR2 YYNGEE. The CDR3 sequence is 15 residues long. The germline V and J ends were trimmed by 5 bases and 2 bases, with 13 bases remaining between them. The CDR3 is CASSSDRVNTGELFF. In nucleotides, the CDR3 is TGTGCCAGCAGTTCGGACAGAGTAAACACCGGGGAGCTGTTTTTT.

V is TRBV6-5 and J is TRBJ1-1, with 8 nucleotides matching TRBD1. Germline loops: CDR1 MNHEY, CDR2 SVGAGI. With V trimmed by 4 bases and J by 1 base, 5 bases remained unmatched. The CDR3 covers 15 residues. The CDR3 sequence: CASSSPGTGNTEAFF. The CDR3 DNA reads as TGTGCCAGCAGTTCCCCAGGGACAGGGAACACTGAAGCTTTCTTT.